These 15 T cell receptor beta chains were sequenced from one sample in a study of metastatic and nonmetastatic thyroid tumors. All patients reached thyroid surgery having received no treatment beforehand. Using MiXCR, TCRdb re-called clones from the PCR reads. The data contain some 45,000 clones, about 12% of them singletons. The material sequenced was blood. All receptors come from a male donor with papillary thyroid cancer or a benign thyroid nodule (not recorded which). Some clones in this sample may be carry-over from other donors' samples.

Ten or more counts support this clone. This chain connects TRBV5-6 to TRBJ1-1; no clear D. The CDR3 runs to 13 residues. V was trimmed by 2 bases and J by 1 base, leaving 6 bases between them. Germline CDR1 and CDR2: SGHDT and YYEEEE. CDR3 in amino acids: CASSFSGNTEAFF. Here the CDR3 DNA reads TGTGCCAGCAGCTTCTCCGGGAACACTGAAGCTTTCTTT. Supplemented by reference TRBV5-6 and TRBJ1-1, the full variable domain reads DAGVTQSPTHLIKTRGQQVTLRCSPKSGHDTVSWYQQALGQGPQFIFQYYEEEERQRGNFPDRFSGHQFPNYSSELNVNALLLGDSALYLCASSFSGNTEAFFGQGTRLTVV.

Regarding this clone: Sequence at one end of the junction differs from germline and may be a read error. This rearrangement joins TRBV28 to TRBJ1-2, with no clear D. The CDR3 consists of 14 residues. Germline V gene data show CDR1 as MDHEN and CDR2 as SYDVKM. The CDR3 bases are TGTGCCAGCAACGGTTGCCAAGCTAACTATTGCTACACCTTC. Residues: CASNGCQANYCYTF.

At least ten counts were recorded for this clone. This sequence joins TRBV27 and TRBJ2-1; 9 bases line up with TRBD2. Germline CDR1 reads MNHEY; CDR2 reads SMNVEV (reference sequence). There are 15 residues in the CDR3. The V and J ends lost 3 bases and 2 bases, in that order; junction bases with no gene match: 2. Written as DNA, the CDR3 is TGTGCCAGCAGTTTGGGACTAGCAGCCTACAATGAGCAGTTCTTC. It codes for CASSLGLAAYNEQFF.

This clone was counted once. This chain joins TRBV11-3 and TRBJ1-1; D unclear. V dropped 5 bases and J dropped 5 bases, with 12 bases sitting between them. This CDR3 has 13 residues. From germline, CDR1 is SGHNT and CDR2 YENEEA. The CDR3 is CASSQKSDTEAFF. The CDR3 region has the DNA TGTGCCAGCAGCCAAAAGTCGGATACTGAAGCTTTCTTT.

This clone has at least ten counts. V and J are TRBV28 and TRBJ1-3, with D perhaps TRBD1 (6 bases). V dropped 4 bases and J dropped 0 bases, with 10 bases sitting between them. This CDR3 is 15 amino acids long. CDR1 MDHEN and CDR2 SYDVKM come from the germline V gene. The CDR3 coding sequence is TGTGCCAGCAGTTCCGGACAGTACTCTGGAAACACCATATATTTT. It is translated as CASSSGQYSGNTIYF.

This clone was picked up a small number of times. The chain has TRBV6-2 or TRBV6-3 and TRBJ2-3; D ambiguous. CDR3 length equals 16 residues. The ends were cut back, 2 bases at V and 6 bases at J, with 18 bases in the middle. CDR1 is MNHEY and CDR2 is SVGEGT in the germline V gene. The CDR3, as DNA: TGTGCCAGCAGTTACAGGGAAGGGCATTCAACGGATACGCAGTATTTT. Amino acid sequence: CASSYREGHSTDTQYF.

The chain has TRBV18 and TRBJ1-5, with 8 bases fitting TRBD1. This CDR3 spans 19 amino acids. Germline CDR1 KGHSH, CDR2 LQKENI. After removal of 5 bases from V and 3 bases from J, the junction contained 18 bases not matched to a gene. This chain's CDR3 is CASSWQGAPGAGYNQPQHF. The CDR3, as DNA: TGTGCCAGCTCATGGCAGGGGGCGCCCGGGGCGGGGTACAATCAGCCCCAGCATTTT.

This clone was picked up a small number of times. The chain couples TRBV27 to TRBJ2-1; 7 bases are a match to TRBD1. With 0 bases clipped from V and 7 bases from J, the junction kept 6 bases outside the gene matches. Per the germline V gene, CDR1 is MNHEY and CDR2 is SMNVEV (reference sequence). The CDR3 length is 15 residues. CDR3 bases: TGTGCCAGCAGTTTATCTAGGGGGCTTTTGAATGAGCAGTTCTTC. Translated, it gives CASSLSRGLLNEQFF.

This sequence joins TRBV7-2 and TRBJ1-2; maybe TRBD1 (6 bases). V lost 2 bases and J lost 4, with 14 bases in between. The CDR3 runs to 15 residues. Germline V gives CDR1 SGHTA, CDR2 FQGNSA. The CDR3, as DNA: TGTGCCAGCAGCTTAAACGGCGGGGACACCTATGGCTACACCTTC. Its protein product is CASSLNGGDTYGYTF.

Many counts were recorded for this clone. The genes are TRBV9 and TRBJ2-1, with a weak D call TRBD1 (6 bases). The V end lost 2 bases, the J end lost 5 bases, and 8 bases lay between the germline ends. This CDR3 is built from 13 residues. From germline, CDR1 is SGDLS and CDR2 YYNGEE. CDR3 nucleotides: TGTGCCAGCAGCGTGAGACAGGACAATGAGCAGTTCTTC. Its translation is CASSVRQDNEQFF. The full variable domain, its missing parts supplied by reference TRBV9 and TRBJ2-1, is DSGVTQTPKHLITATGQRVTLRCSPRSGDLSVYWYQQSLDQGLQFLIQYYNGEERAKGNILERFSAQQFPDLHSELNLSSLELGDSALYFCASSVRQDNEQFFGPGTRLTVL.

By share, this clone ranks as medium-sized. The gene calls are TRBV6-1 and TRBJ2-7; 11 positions agree with TRBD2. Trimming at V came to 5 bases and at J to 1 base, leaving 7 bases not matched to a gene. In germline, CDR1 is MNHNS, CDR2 SASEGT. The CDR3 length is 16 residues. The CDR3 region is CASSTTGLADSYEQYF. For the CDR3, the DNA is TGTGCCAGCAGTACAACGGGACTAGCGGATTCCTACGAGCAGTACTTC.

This clone was recorded many times. The chain employs TRBV4-3 and TRBJ2-5; D may be TRBD2 (5 bases). This CDR3 has 16 amino acids. The germline gives CDR1 LGHNA, CDR2 YSLEER. The V end was cut by 0 bases, the J end by 10 bases, with 21 bases between. The CDR3 region is CASSQEPGGFRGDQYF. The DNA of the CDR3 is TGCGCCAGCAGCCAAGAGCCGGGCGGGTTCCGTGGGGACCAGTACTTC.

The table lists this clone with many counts. This chain links TRBV20-1 with TRBJ2-7; D possibly uses TRBD1 or TRBD2 (5 bases each). CDR1 and CDR2 from the germline V gene are DFQATT and SNEGSKA (reference sequence). Trimming shortened V by 6 bases and J by 7 bases, and 13 bases separated the two germline ends. The CDR3 runs to 11 residues. The CDR3 nucleotides are TGCAGTGCGGGGGTAGTAGGTGAGCAGTACTTC. It translates to CSAGVVGEQYF.

Comment on this clone: A read error may be the cause here, since a much bigger clone is one base away. Other DNA variants within this sample encode the same CDR3. The rearrangement joins TRBV7-2 to TRBJ2-4, with D perhaps given as TRBD1 or TRBD2 (5 bases each). Germline CDR1 reads SGHTA; CDR2 reads FQGNSA. The CDR3 has 15 residues. Between the trimmed V and J ends, which lost 5 bases and 5 bases, there was a span of 16 bases. In DNA form, the CDR3 reads TGTGCCAGCAGCCGATCTGGGGGTACGGAAAACATTCAGTACTTC. It encodes CASSRSGGTENIQYF.

In this sample, this clone turned up many times. The V and J genes are TRBV28 and TRBJ1-3, with 9 positions matching TRBD1. Germline V gene data show CDR1 as MDHEN and CDR2 as SYDVKM. V lost 3 bases, J lost 0 bases, and 6 bases stayed unmatched. The CDR3 runs to 17 residues. The CDR3 protein is CASSFRDRDRSGNTIYF. As DNA, the CDR3 is TGTGCCAGCAGTTTCCGGGACAGGGATCGCTCTGGAAACACCATATATTTT. Based on the CDR3 plus reference TRBV28 and TRBJ1-3, the full variable domain is DVKVTQSSRYLVKRTGEKVFLECVQDMDHENMFWYRQDPGLGLRLIYFSYDVKMKEKGDIPEGYSVSREKKERFSLILESASTNQTSMYLCASSFRDRDRSGNTIYFGEGSWLTVV.